The rows below give T cell receptor beta chains drawn from one sample of a study of radiation and T cells in renal cell carcinoma. Libraries were prepared by immunoSEQ multiplex PCR; TCRdb keeps only in-frame clonotypes and omits some of them. The sample yields about 150,000 clones, 65% to 90% seen once. Sequenced material: blood, taken from a patient whose treatment included radiotherapy and nephrectomy. The receptors were sampled from a woman between 45 and 65 years old with renal cell carcinoma. The CDR3 runs from the conserved cysteine through the conserved F or W. A D gene is named only where the DNA matches it firmly. Clone size, where shown, is once, few, many, or a class for clones that have expanded.

size	J	V	length	D	DNA	CDR3
.	TRBJ2-5	TRBV28	16	.	TGTGCCAGCAGTTTCGCCGCAGGGGACGGGTTGGAGACCCAGTACTTC	CASSFAAGDGLETQYF
.	TRBJ2-7	TRBV14	12	.	TGTGCCAGCAGTGTCAGCTCCTACGAGCAGTACTTC	CASSVSSYEQYF
.	TRBJ2-7	TRBV6-6	11	.	TGTGCCAGCAGTTACTCGGTCGAGCAGTACTTC	CASSYSVEQYF
.	TRBJ2-2	TRBV18	15	.	TGTGCCTCCCGACCCGGGGGACCCGGGCCGGGGGAGCTGTTTTTT	CASRPGGPGPGELFF
.	TRBJ1-2	TRBV10-3	14	TRBD1	TGTGCCATCAGTGAATCGACAGGGGGCGATGGCTACACCTTC	CAISESTGGDGYTF
.	TRBJ1-1	TRBV18	13	TRBD1	TGTGCCAGCTCATTTTCGGGACAGACTGAAGCTTTCTTT	CASSFSGQTEAFF
few	TRBJ1-5	TRBV19	16	.	TGTGCCAGTCGACCTACCTGGGACACTACTAATCAGCCCCAGCATTTT	CASRPTWDTTNQPQHF
.	TRBJ2-7	TRBV5-1	13	TRBD1	TGCGCCAGCAGCTCCGACAGGGTCTACGAGCAGTACTTC	CASSSDRVYEQYF
once	TRBJ1-1	TRBV5-1	15	TRBD1	TGCGCCAGCAGCTCCCAGGGGGCAGCCAACACTGAAGCTTTCTTT	CASSSQGAANTEAFF
.	TRBJ2-5	TRBV2	15	TRBD2	TGTGCCAGCAGTGAAATGGGACTAGACCAAGAGACCCAGTACTTC	CASSEMGLDQETQYF
.	TRBJ2-7	TRBV27	13	.	TGTGCCAGCAGGCTCCTATGGGCCTACGAGCAGTACTTC	CASRLLWAYEQYF
.	TRBJ2-7	TRBV2	14	TRBD1	TGTGCCAGCAGCAGGACAGGGGAACTCTACGAGCAGTACTTC	CASSRTGELYEQYF
.	TRBJ1-2	TRBV7-8	17	TRBD1	TGTGCCAGCAGCTTAGCGGGGACAGGGGGCACTAACTATGGCTACACCTTC	CASSLAGTGGTNYGYTF
.	TRBJ2-7	TRBV5-6	14	TRBD1	TGTGCCAGCAGCTCGACAGGGGTGGGTTACGAGCAGTACTTC	CASSSTGVGYEQYF
.	TRBJ1-5	TRBV19	14	.	TGTGCCAGTAGTATAGTTGGGAGCAATCAGCCCCAGCATTTT	CASSIVGSNQPQHF
.	TRBJ1-4	TRBV7-8	15	TRBD1	TGTGCCAGCAGCTTGACAGGGGGCGTTAATGAAAAACTGTTTTTT	CASSLTGGVNEKLFF
.	TRBJ2-2	TRBV5-1	15	TRBD2	TGCGCCAGCAGCTCCCTAGCGGGGAACACCGGGGAGCTGTTTTTT	CASSSLAGNTGELFF
once	TRBJ2-1	TRBV2	15	TRBD2	TGTGCCAGCAGTGAGCTAGCGGGGGGGCTTAATGAGCAGTTCTTC	CASSELAGGLNEQFF
.	TRBJ2-2	TRBV28	13	.	TGTGCCAGCATAAGACAGGCAACCGGGGAGCTGTTTTTT	CASIRQATGELFF
.	TRBJ1-2	TRBV19	14	.	TGTGCCAGTAAGATAGGCGACAGAAGCTATGGCTACACCTTC	CASKIGDRSYGYTF
.	TRBJ1-3	TRBV18	15	TRBD1	TGTGCCAGCTCGCTAGACAGGGATCCTGGAAACACCATATATTTT	CASSLDRDPGNTIYF
.	TRBJ2-5	TRBV9	13	.	TGTGCCAGCAGCCCGTCACTCCAAGAGACCCAGTACTTC	CASSPSLQETQYF
.	TRBJ2-3	TRBV18	14	.	TGTGCCAGCGAACCGGGACTGAGCACAGATACGCAGTATTTT	CASEPGLSTDTQYF
.	TRBJ1-5	TRBV2	13	.	TGTGCCAGCAGGACGGCGGGAGTCCAGCCCCAGCATTTT	CASRTAGVQPQHF
.	TRBJ2-4	TRBV28	13	.	TGTGCCAGCAGTTTGGGCCGATTAAACATTCAGTACTTC	CASSLGRLNIQYF
.	TRBJ1-1	TRBV4-1	14	TRBD1	TGCGCCAGCAGCCGACAGGGGGCGCCCACTGAAGCTTTCTTT	CASSRQGAPTEAFF
.	TRBJ2-7	TRBV2	13	TRBD1	TGTGCCAGTATTCGGGACAGGGACTACGAGCAGTACTTC	CASIRDRDYEQYF
.	TRBJ2-2	TRBV19	14	TRBD1	TGTGCCAGTAGTTCGGGACAGGGGGCCGGGGAGCTGTTTTTT	CASSSGQGAGELFF
.	TRBJ2-5	TRBV15	13	.	TGTGCCACCAGCAGAGCCAGGGAAGAGACCCAGTACTTC	CATSRAREETQYF
.	TRBJ1-2	TRBV7-9	12	.	TGTGCCAGCAGCTTATCGGAGGGTGGCTACACCTTC	CASSLSEGGYTF